Shown below are 13 T cell receptor beta chains from a single sample sequenced in a study of blood T cells in healthy people across ages. The second PCR ran about 6 to 11 cycles with a sample-barcoded 5' primer and J-beta primers. Each CDR3 protein is one row after TCRdb ran MiXCR on the 5' RACE reads. The data contain roughly 1,500,000 distinct CDR3 sequences, roughly 32% of them singletons. Sequenced sample: blood. The receptors stem from a young woman in good health.

The genes are TRBV6-2 or TRBV6-3 and TRBJ2-7; TRBD1 is a possible D gene (5 bases). The CDR3 has 13 amino acids. The V end lost 2 bases, the J end lost 6 bases, and 11 bases lay between the germline ends. CDR1 and CDR2 (germline): MNHEY, SVGEGT. The CDR3: CASSYSEGVEQYF. Written as DNA, the CDR3 is TGTGCCAGCAGTTACAGTGAAGGGGTCGAGCAGTACTTC.

This clonotype was counted only a few times. The chain carries TRBV12-3 or TRBV12-4 and TRBJ2-7, with 10 nucleotides matching TRBD2. The V and J ends lost 5 bases and 0 bases, in that order; junction bases with no gene match: 7. CDR3 length: 16 amino acids. CDR3 DNA: TGTGCCAGCAGTCCCCCCCGGACTAGCGGCTCCTACGAGCAGTACTTC. It specifies CASSPPRTSGSYEQYF.

The chain employs TRBV3-1 and TRBJ1-1; D gene uncertain. Trimming stripped 1 base from V and 4 bases from J, with 13 bases between. The germline V gene encodes CDR1 LGHDT and CDR2 YNNKEL (reference sequence). This CDR3 contains 15 residues. CDR3 coding DNA: TGTGCCAGCAGCCAAGGGAAGCGTCGGGGCACTGAAGCTTTCTTT. Residues: CASSQGKRRGTEAFF.

About this clonotype: One junction end disagrees with the germline gene, perhaps due to a read error. The genes are TRBV20-1 and TRBJ2-7; 10 positions agree with TRBD2. The CDR3 is 14 amino acids. Germline V gene data show CDR1 as DFQATT and CDR2 as SNEGSKA (reference sequence). CDR3 nucleotides: TGCAGTGCTAGAGCTAGCGGGAGATCCTGCGAGCAGTACTTC. This translates into CSARASGRSCEQYF.

J is TRBJ1-6 and V is TRBV27, with 8 bases fitting TRBD1. This CDR3 is 14 amino acids long. The germline V gene has CDR1 MNHEY and CDR2 SMNVEV (reference sequence). With V trimmed by 7 bases and J by 10 bases, 9 bases remained unmatched. The CDR3 nucleotides read TGTGCCAGCATGAGGCAGGGGGCAGGATCACCCCTCCACTTT. This codes for CASMRQGAGSPLHF.

This rearrangement joins TRBV4-1 to TRBJ2-1, with TRBD2 as a possible D gene (6 bases). Germline CDR1 MGHRA, CDR2 YSYEKL. Trimming stripped 0 bases from V and 2 bases from J, with 17 bases between. CDR3 length: 18 residues. CDR3 in DNA: TGCGCCAGCAGCCAAGATCCGAGTAGCGGCTATACCTACAATGAGCAGTTCTTC. It codes for CASSQDPSSGYTYNEQFF.

The chain links TRBV11-2 to TRBJ1-2; the D gene is possibly TRBD1 (6 bases). The V gene's germline CDR1 is SGHAT and CDR2 FQNNGV. This CDR3 is built from 16 residues. Trimming left V 1 base short and J 6 bases short, with 18 bases between. The CDR3 region is CASSLGRGFRRDGYTF. The CDR3 DNA follows: TGTGCCAGCAGCTTAGGAAGGGGGTTCCGTCGCGATGGCTACACCTTC.

In this sample, this clonotype turned up many times. In DNA, the CDR3 is TGTGCCAGCACCGGCATCTCCTACGAGCAGTACTTC. It codes for CASTGISYEQYF. The rearrangement joins TRBV25-1 to TRBJ2-7; D is unclear. Germline V gives CDR1 MGHDK, CDR2 SYGVNS. The CDR3 loop spans 12 amino acids. Between the trimmed V and J ends, which lost 7 bases and 0 bases, there was a span of 7 bases.

V is TRBV9 and J is TRBJ2-1; 11 bases map to TRBD2. This CDR3 has 16 amino acids. CDR1 is SGDLS and CDR2 is YYNGEE in the germline V gene. J lost 5 bases, V lost 3 bases, and 7 bases had no gene match. CDR3 in amino acids: CASSAVSGGAHNEQFF. In DNA, the CDR3 is TGTGCCAGCAGCGCGGTTAGCGGGGGGGCCCACAATGAGCAGTTCTTC.

This chain links TRBV20-1 with TRBJ2-7, with 9 bases aligning to TRBD2. The ends lost 0 bases at V and 2 bases at J; junction bases unmatched: 14. The germline V gene has CDR1 DFQATT and CDR2 SNEGSKA (reference sequence). This CDR3 is 18 amino acids long. This chain's CDR3 is CSARDGGGWRGGTYEQYF. DNA of the CDR3: TGCAGTGCTAGAGATGGGGGAGGTTGGCGGGGGGGAACCTACGAGCAGTACTTC.

Remarks on this clonotype: A much larger clone differs by one base, so this may be a read error. The chain carries TRBV29-1 and TRBJ2-5; perhaps TRBD1 as D (6 bases). Germline CDR1 SQVTM, CDR2 ANQGSEA. The CDR3 has 13 amino acids. The CDR3, as DNA: TGCAGCGCTGAAGACGAAGGGGGAGAGACCCAGTACTTC. This sequence encodes CSAEDEGGETQYF.

The sample holds many counts of this clonotype. This chain connects TRBV4-1 to TRBJ2-7; D is unclear. The CDR3 loop spans 13 amino acids. Deletions cut 1 base from V and 3 bases from J, with 7 bases between. The germline V gene has CDR1 MGHRA and CDR2 YSYEKL. The CDR3 protein is CASSQVADYEQYF. The CDR3 DNA reads as TGCGCCAGCAGCCAAGTTGCGGACTACGAGCAGTACTTC.

In this sample, this clonotype turned up a few times. The J gene is TRBJ1-3, the V gene TRBV9, with D possibly matching TRBD1 (5 bases). Trimming left V 4 bases short and J 0 bases short, with 11 bases between. The CDR3 is made up of 15 amino acids. Germline V gives CDR1 SGDLS, CDR2 YYNGEE. CDR3 bases: TGTGCCAGCAGCCCAGGGATAGTCTCTGGAAACACCATATATTTT. It specifies CASSPGIVSGNTIYF.